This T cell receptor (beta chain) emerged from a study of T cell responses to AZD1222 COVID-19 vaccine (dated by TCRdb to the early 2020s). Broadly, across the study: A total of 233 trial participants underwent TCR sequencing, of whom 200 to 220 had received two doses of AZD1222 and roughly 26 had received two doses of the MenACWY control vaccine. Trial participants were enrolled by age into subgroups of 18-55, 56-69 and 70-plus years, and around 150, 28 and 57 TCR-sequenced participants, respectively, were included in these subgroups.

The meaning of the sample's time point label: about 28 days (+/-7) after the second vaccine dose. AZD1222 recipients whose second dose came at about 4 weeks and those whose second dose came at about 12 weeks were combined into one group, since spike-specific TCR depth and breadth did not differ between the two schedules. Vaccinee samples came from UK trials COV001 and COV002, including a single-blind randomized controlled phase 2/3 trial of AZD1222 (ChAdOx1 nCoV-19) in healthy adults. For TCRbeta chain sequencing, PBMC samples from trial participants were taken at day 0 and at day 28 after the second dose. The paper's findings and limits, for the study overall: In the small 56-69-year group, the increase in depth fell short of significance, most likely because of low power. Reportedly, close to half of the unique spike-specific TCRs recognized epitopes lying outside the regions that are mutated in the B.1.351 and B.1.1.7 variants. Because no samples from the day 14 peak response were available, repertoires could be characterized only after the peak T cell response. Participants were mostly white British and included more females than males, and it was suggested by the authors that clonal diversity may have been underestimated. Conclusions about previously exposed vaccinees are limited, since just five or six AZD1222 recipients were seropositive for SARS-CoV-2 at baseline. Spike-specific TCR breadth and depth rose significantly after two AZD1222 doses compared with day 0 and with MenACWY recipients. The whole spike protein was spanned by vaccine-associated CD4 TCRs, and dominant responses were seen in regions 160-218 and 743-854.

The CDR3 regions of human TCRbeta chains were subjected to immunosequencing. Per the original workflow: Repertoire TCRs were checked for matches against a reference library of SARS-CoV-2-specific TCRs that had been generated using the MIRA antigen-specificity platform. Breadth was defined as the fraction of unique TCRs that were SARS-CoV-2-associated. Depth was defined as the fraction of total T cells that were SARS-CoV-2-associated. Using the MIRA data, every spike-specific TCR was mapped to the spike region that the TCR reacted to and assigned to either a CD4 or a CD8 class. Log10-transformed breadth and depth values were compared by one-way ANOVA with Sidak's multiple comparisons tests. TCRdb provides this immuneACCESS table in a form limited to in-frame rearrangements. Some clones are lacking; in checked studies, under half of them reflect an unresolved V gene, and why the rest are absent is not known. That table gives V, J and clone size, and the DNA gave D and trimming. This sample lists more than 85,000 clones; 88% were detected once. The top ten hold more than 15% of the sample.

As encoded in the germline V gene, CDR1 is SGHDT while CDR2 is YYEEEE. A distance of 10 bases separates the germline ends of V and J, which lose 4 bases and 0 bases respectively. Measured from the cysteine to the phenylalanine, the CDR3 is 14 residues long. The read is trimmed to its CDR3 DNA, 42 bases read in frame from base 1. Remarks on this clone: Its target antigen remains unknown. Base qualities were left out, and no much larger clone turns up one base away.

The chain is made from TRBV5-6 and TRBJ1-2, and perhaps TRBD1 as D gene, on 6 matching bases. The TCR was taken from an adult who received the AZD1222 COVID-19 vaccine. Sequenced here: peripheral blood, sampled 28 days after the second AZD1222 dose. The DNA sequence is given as TGTGCCAGCAGCCCTGGACAGTCTAACTATGGCTACACCTTC. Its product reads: CASSPGQSNYGYTF.